The T cell receptor (beta chain) under discussion was sequenced for a study of blood T cell repertoires in COVID-19. Study-level background: T cells, B-cell-depleted T cells, or PBMCs provided the cDNA or gDNA that served as material.

The CDR3 has 11 residues. The ends were cut back, 3 bases at V and 6 bases at J, with 6 bases in the middle. Sequenced by immunoSEQ multiplex PCR; TCRdb stores in-frame clones only, minus some. The table has about 130,000 clones, roughly four fifths seen once; the top ten hold 12%. This chain connects TRBV12-3 or TRBV12-4 to TRBJ2-7; D not certain. This sequence originates from a woman aged 60-70 years with acute or convalescent COVID-19. Sample: peripheral blood. In nucleotides, the CDR3 is TGTGCCAGCAGTTTGTCAATCGAGCAGTACTTC. Translating gives CASSLSIEQYF.